These T cell receptor beta chains were read from a single sample in a study of cytomegalovirus exposure and HLA in healthy donors. This table comes from immunoSEQ multiplex PCR, and its TCRdb copy is limited to in-frame clones, with some not included. Of about 120,000 clones listed, over 70% are singletons. Input material: PBMCs. These receptor sequences come from a man between 18 and 35 years old in good health and CMV-seropositive. Each CDR3 is given without its conserved first and last residue. The order of the fields is V gene, CDR3 protein.

TRBV5-6,ASSPPGGLGYGYT
TRBV19,ASSPYQGGEQY
TRBV4-3,ASSPPVALAGGTGANVLT
TRBV15,ATSRDTGGGTTDTQY
TRBV6-4,ASSDGPESYNEQF
TRBV6-6,ASSSRGAAYGYT
TRBV27,ASSSRANTEAF
TRBV6-6,ASSYSRQGPEDTQY
TRBV27,ASSYSGLAGPPEQF
TRBV30,AWSAHRLAGVYEQY
TRBV12-5,ASGLVEGLIGQGRLVTNYGYT
TRBV9,ASSGRQGNSPLH
TRBV2,ASSQEFSAGANVLT
TRBV4-1,ASSPQTSGRAYNEQF
TRBV9,ASSVGLAGGYEQY
TRBV29-1,SVGRGTSGSYEQY
TRBV7-2,ASSSEPGVETQY
TRBV7-2,ASSLAGDRTDTQY
TRBV5-5,ASSPYRGQGAYEQY
TRBV7-2,ASSLPAPEQF
TRBV29-1,SAEEGSAEAF
TRBV5-5,ASSFLREIITYEQY
TRBV4-1,ASSYQGGGNEKLF
TRBV29-1,SVDLRGETQY
TRBV19,ASSRGTDRSGANVLT